This T cell receptor (beta chain) is from a study of blood T cells in healthy people across ages. On this clonotype itself: One junction end does not reproduce the germline sequence, and a read error may be involved.

A second PCR of roughly 7 to 11 cycles used a sample-barcoded 5' primer and a J-beta primer mix. In TCRdb, the 5' RACE reads were re-called with MiXCR into one record per CDR3 protein. The table lists 730,000 or so distinct CDR3 sequences, around 46% of them singletons. The CDR3 extends over 15 amino acids. CDR1 is MNHEY and CDR2 is SMNVEV in the germline V gene (reference sequence). What was sequenced was blood. The source is a woman aged 55-69 years in good health. This rearrangement joins TRBV27 to TRBJ2-5, with D tentatively TRBD1 (6 bases). Here the CDR3 reads CASSLRGQHQGTQYF. The CDR3 DNA follows: TGTGCCAGCAGTTTAAGAGGACAGCACCAAGGGACCCAGTACTTC.